The 25 T cell receptor beta chains below come from one sample, sequenced in a study of control samples from healthy donors and cancer patients. The protocol was immunoSEQ multiplex PCR, while the TCRdb copy is restricted to in-frame clones and leaves out a portion. The data show 150,000 or so clones, roughly 94% seen once. Source material: blood. The receptors shown here come from a man aged 40-50 years in good health.

V gene TRBV24-1 combines with J gene TRBJ1-5; 7 nucleotides agree with TRBD1. Germline V lookup: CDR1 KGHDR, CDR2 SFDVKD. CDR3 size: 14 residues. After removal of 3 bases from V and 6 bases from J, the junction contained 4 bases not matched to a gene. CDR3 residues: CATSDLRDSQPQHF. In nucleotides, the CDR3 is TGTGCCACCAGTGATCTCCGGGACAGTCAGCCCCAGCATTTT.

The rearrangement joins TRBV5-1 to TRBJ1-2, with 7 bases matching TRBD1. This CDR3 is 15 amino acids long. CDR1 and CDR2 (germline): SGHRS, YFSETQ. V lost 1 base to trimming and J lost 7 bases; unmatched junction nucleotides: 10. CDR3 residues: CASSLSRQGSIGYTF. CDR3 nucleotides: TGCGCCAGCAGCTTGAGCAGACAGGGATCTATTGGCTACACCTTC.

V is TRBV29-1 and J is TRBJ2-2, with 8 bases lining up with TRBD1. V was pared by 8 bases and J by 4 bases, with 6 bases of the junction left unmatched. The CDR3 loop spans 13 amino acids. Germline V gene lookup returns CDR1 SQVTM and CDR2 ANQGSEA. The CDR3 here is CSSRTGRTGELFF. CDR3 sequence (DNA): TGCAGCTCTCGGACAGGGCGCACCGGGGAGCTGTTTTTT.

V usage is TRBV6-2 or TRBV6-3 and J usage is TRBJ1-5; 10 nucleotides line up with TRBD1. CDR1 is MNHEY and CDR2 is SVGEGT in the germline V gene. There are 16 residues in the CDR3. Germline trimming cut 3 bases from V and 12 bases from J; bases unmatched to any gene: 14. The CDR3 nucleotides read TGTGCCAGCAGTTATAGGGGACAGGGGTCAAGGAATCTCCAGCATTTT. Its protein is CASSYRGQGSRNLQHF.

V gene TRBV7-2 combines with J gene TRBJ1-3, with 7 bases fitting TRBD1. The trim removed 1 base at V and 8 bases at J, leaving 5 bases unmatched. The CDR3 length is 14 residues. Germline V lookup: CDR1 SGHTA, CDR2 FQGNSA. CDR3 in amino acids: CASSLGSGGHTIYF. For the CDR3, the DNA is TGTGCCAGCAGCTTAGGATCAGGGGGACACACCATATATTTT.

The genes are TRBV27 and TRBJ1-1; no firm D call. There are 14 residues in the CDR3. Germline V gene lookup returns CDR1 MNHEY and CDR2 SMNVEV (reference sequence). V was cut by 6 bases and J by 0 bases, with 11 bases left in between. The CDR3 sequence: CASRLAGMNTEAFF. The CDR3 coding sequence is TGTGCCAGCAGGTTAGCGGGCATGAACACTGAAGCTTTCTTT.

The gene calls are TRBV27 and TRBJ1-1; no definite D call. This CDR3 has 14 residues. Germline V lookup: CDR1 MNHEY, CDR2 SMNVEV (reference sequence). The V end lost 3 bases, the J end lost 5 bases, and 13 bases lay between the germline ends. CDR3 loop: CASSFRGLGTEAFF. CDR3 nucleotide sequence: TGTGCCAGCAGTTTCCGAGGCCTGGGTACTGAAGCTTTCTTT.

The chain recombines TRBV27 with TRBJ1-1; 8 nucleotides align to TRBD1. The CDR3 spans 16 residues. With 6 bases clipped from V and 6 bases from J, the junction kept 15 bases outside the gene matches. The germline gives CDR1 MNHEY, CDR2 SMNVEV (reference sequence). The CDR3 loop is CASSPTGEVRSAEAFF. CDR3 nucleotide sequence: TGTGCCAGCAGCCCGACAGGGGAGGTTCGAAGCGCTGAAGCTTTCTTT.

The rearrangement uses TRBV30 and TRBJ1-3; the D is unclear. CDR1 and CDR2 (germline): GTSNPN, SVGIG (reference sequence). The CDR3 loop spans 13 amino acids. V was pared by 5 bases and J by 0 bases, with 8 bases between. Written as DNA, the CDR3 is TGTGCCTGGGGAATGTACTCTGGAAACACCATATATTTT. This encodes CAWGMYSGNTIYF. The entire variable domain, with the rest obtained from reference TRBV30 and TRBJ1-3, is as follows: SQTIHQWPATLVQPVGSPLSLECTVEGTSNPNLYWYRQAAGRGLQLLFYSVGIGQISSEVPQNLSASRPQDRQFILSSKKLLLSDSGFYLCAWGMYSGNTIYFGEGSWLTVV.

The chain joins TRBV3-1 (or the pseudogene TRBV3-2) to TRBJ2-3; perhaps D is TRBD1 or TRBD2 (5 bases each). The CDR3 consists of 17 residues. Trimming shortened V by 0 bases and J by 4 bases, and 17 bases separated the two germline ends. Germline V CDR1 and CDR2: LGHDT, YNNKEL (reference sequence). This CDR3 is CASSQDTWDRVSDTQYF. Written as DNA, the CDR3 is TGTGCCAGCAGCCAAGATACTTGGGACCGGGTGTCAGATACGCAGTATTTT.

This rearrangement joins TRBV2 to TRBJ2-4, with a tentative D call TRBD1 (5 bases). The CDR3 length is 15 residues. V was cut by 6 bases and J by 0 bases, with 12 bases left in between. From germline, CDR1 is SNHLY and CDR2 FYNNEI. For the CDR3, the DNA is TGTGCCAGCAGCTACAGGTCTTTAGCCAAAAACATTCAGTACTTC. Amino acids: CASSYRSLAKNIQYF. The variable domain in full, completed from reference TRBV2 and TRBJ2-4, reads EPEVTQTPSHQVTQMGQEVILRCVPISNHLYFYWYRQILGQKVEFLVSFYNNEISEKSEIFDDQFSVERPDGSNFTLKIRSTKLEDSAMYFCASSYRSLAKNIQYFGAGTRLSVL.

This clone is medium-sized by share. The gene calls are TRBV4-2 and TRBJ2-3; D call uncertain. Germline loops: CDR1 LGHNA, CDR2 YNFKEQ. This CDR3 contains 17 residues. V gave up 4 bases and J gave up 6 bases, with 23 bases separating them. CDR3 sequence (DNA): TGTGCCAGCAGCCTCGGCACCGGCCGGCCGGATGAGGATACGCAGTATTTT. Encoded protein: CASSLGTGRPDEDTQYF.

The V and J genes are TRBV28 and TRBJ2-1; TRBD2 matches at 12 bases. The CDR3 contains 15 residues. The V gene end was trimmed by 6 bases and the J gene end by 2 bases; junction bases not matched to a gene: 2. Germline V gene sequence: CDR1 MDHEN, CDR2 SYDVKM. The CDR3 sequence: CASRWTSGTYNEQFF. CDR3 bases: TGTGCCAGCAGGTGGACTAGCGGGACCTACAATGAGCAGTTCTTC. The full variable domain, its missing parts supplied by reference TRBV28 and TRBJ2-1, is DVKVTQSSRYLVKRTGEKVFLECVQDMDHENMFWYRQDPGLGLRLIYFSYDVKMKEKGDIPEGYSVSREKKERFSLILESASTNQTSMYLCASRWTSGTYNEQFFGPGTRLTVL.

V usage is TRBV5-5 and J usage is TRBJ1-1, with D perhaps TRBD1 (5 bases). Germline CDR1 SGHKS, CDR2 YYEKEE (reference sequence). The V gene lost 5 bases and the J gene lost 6 bases, with 11 bases spanning the gap. This CDR3 contains 12 residues. DNA of the CDR3: TGTGCCAGCAGTATCAGGGACGCTGAAGCTTTCTTT. Translating gives CASSIRDAEAFF.

The gene calls are TRBV19 and TRBJ1-1, with D unresolved. The CDR3 extends over 14 amino acids. Germline CDR1 reads LNHDA; CDR2 reads SQIVND (reference sequence). Trimming stripped 3 bases from V and 4 bases from J, with 12 bases between. The CDR3 DNA is TGTGCCAGTAGTATCGGTAGGGATCCCACTGAAGCTTTCTTT. Translation: CASSIGRDPTEAFF.

The rearrangement links TRBV6-5 to TRBJ1-5; tentative D call: TRBD1 (5 bases). The V end was cut by 5 bases, the J end by 2 bases, with 7 bases between. Germline V CDR1 and CDR2: MNHEY, SVGAGI. This CDR3 is 13 amino acids long. The CDR3 region has the DNA TGTGCCAGCAGTACGGGGGGCAATCAGCCCCAGCATTTT. This sequence encodes CASSTGGNQPQHF.

V and J are TRBV3-1 (or the pseudogene TRBV3-2) and TRBJ1-5; 7 nucleotides agree with TRBD1. The CDR3 is 14 amino acids. Germline lookup yields CDR1 LGHDT and CDR2 YNNKEL (reference sequence). The ends lost 5 bases at V and 6 bases at J; junction bases unmatched: 7. The CDR3 nucleotides are TGTGCCAGCAGCAACGGACAGGTGACTCAGCCCCAGCATTTT. Translating it yields CASSNGQVTQPQHF.

The chain links TRBV19 to TRBJ2-1; possible D gene TRBD2, 5 bases. Trimming stripped 3 bases from V and 7 bases from J, with 13 bases between. CDR3 length equals 14 residues. Germline V gene data show CDR1 as LNHDA and CDR2 as SQIVND (reference sequence). The CDR3 here is CASSIGVSGNEQFF. In DNA, the CDR3 is TGTGCCAGTAGTATCGGGGTGTCAGGTAATGAGCAGTTCTTC.

V is TRBV9 and J is TRBJ2-7, with a weak D call TRBD1 (6 bases). The germline gives CDR1 SGDLS, CDR2 YYNGEE. The ends were cut back, 4 bases at V and 2 bases at J, with 16 bases in the middle. The CDR3 totals 15 residues. The CDR3 region has the DNA TGTGCCAGCAGCCAAACCCCAGGGGACACCTACGAGCAGTACTTC. This sequence encodes CASSQTPGDTYEQYF.

The chain joins TRBV6-2 or TRBV6-3 to TRBJ1-2, with no clear D. Germline loops: CDR1 MNHEY, CDR2 SVGEGT. The CDR3 has 13 residues. V was trimmed by 2 bases and J by 11 bases, leaving 15 bases between them. The CDR3 loop is CASSYRDMESYTF. CDR3 sequence (DNA): TGTGCCAGCAGTTACCGCGACATGGAATCGTACACCTTC.

This rearrangement joins TRBV2 to TRBJ1-1, with 12 nucleotides matching TRBD1. V lost 2 bases and J lost 10; bases outside the gene matches: 2. The CDR3 has 13 residues. Germline assignment: CDR1 SNHLY and CDR2 FYNNEI. CDR3 in DNA: TGTGCCAGCAGTGAATGGGACAGGGGGCGAGCTTTCTTT. Protein product: CASSEWDRGRAFF.

The chain couples TRBV11-2 to TRBJ2-7; no firm D call. V lost 6 bases to trimming and J lost 2 bases, with 14 bases between them. The CDR3 runs to 14 residues. In germline, CDR1 is SGHAT, CDR2 FQNNGV. Here the CDR3 reads CASRRSPFTYEQYF. DNA for the CDR3: TGTGCCAGCAGGAGAAGTCCTTTTACCTACGAGCAGTACTTC.

The chain joins TRBV19 to TRBJ1-1; D not certain. Germline V lookup: CDR1 LNHDA, CDR2 SQIVND (reference sequence). V was shortened by 6 bases and J by 4 bases, with 12 bases between the two germline ends. This CDR3 region has 13 residues. The CDR3 DNA reads TGTGCCAGTAGCTCTTTCTGGGGCACTGAAGCTTTCTTT. Its protein is CASSSFWGTEAFF.

The V and J genes are TRBV6-5 and TRBJ1-2, with D possibly TRBD1 on 5 matching bases. The CDR3 runs 14 residues. From germline, CDR1 is MNHEY and CDR2 SVGAGI. Trimming took off 5 bases at V and 0 bases at J, with 10 bases between the two ends. CDR3 protein: CASSRLDTNYGYTF. The DNA of the CDR3 is TGTGCCAGCAGTAGACTGGACACTAACTATGGCTACACCTTC.

Concerning this clone itself: Other DNA variants within this sample encode the same CDR3. The chain employs TRBV19 and TRBJ1-1; D perhaps matches TRBD1 (5 bases). Germline loops: CDR1 LNHDA, CDR2 SQIVND (reference sequence). The length of the CDR3 is 13 residues. The V end was cut by 6 bases, the J end by 0 bases, with 8 bases between. The CDR3 sequence is CASSPRVNTEAFF. The CDR3 DNA reads as TGTGCCAGTAGCCCCAGGGTGAACACTGAAGCTTTCTTT.